A selection of T cell receptor beta chains follows, all from one sample in a study of regulatory T cells in long-lasting Graves disease. TCRdb used MiXCR to reprocess the multiplex PCR reads, holding one entry per CDR3 protein. Of about 520,000 distinct CDR3 sequences listed, approximately 12% were seen once; the top ten hold 7.5% to 9%. This sample also appeared in a second study, on T cells in Graves' hyperthyroidism and ophthalmopathy.

The sequencing here drew on peripheral blood mononuclear cells (PBMCs), taken at new diagnosis, from a patient treated with antithyroid drugs. Receptor source: a woman aged 30 to 39 with Graves disease. The CDR3 runs from the conserved cysteine through the conserved F or W. Fields, in order: J gene, V gene, clone size, D gene, CDR3 protein, CDR3 DNA. The D gene is left open where the match is weak. Size tells how often a clone was seen (once, few, many) or the class of an expanded clone, and some rows leave it out.

J gene: TRBJ2-7; V gene: TRBV10-3; clone size: many; D gene: TRBD2; CDR3 protein: CAISDSGSYYEQYF; CDR3 DNA: TGTGCCATCAGTGACAGCGGGAGCTATTACGAGCAGTACTTC
J gene: TRBJ2-7; V gene: TRBV30; clone size: many; D gene: NA; CDR3 protein: CALTGVSYEQYF; CDR3 DNA: TGTGCCTTGACAGGCGTCTCCTACGAGCAGTACTTC
J gene: TRBJ2-3; V gene: TRBV7-2; clone size: many; D gene: NA; CDR3 protein: CASSLGRGDTQYF; CDR3 DNA: TGTGCCAGCAGCTTAGGACGAGGAGATACGCAGTATTTT
J gene: TRBJ2-1; V gene: TRBV6-1; clone size: few; D gene: NA; CDR3 protein: CASSPTGEAYNEQFF; CDR3 DNA: TGTGCCAGCAGTCCTACTGGGGAGGCCTACAATGAGCAGTTCTTC
J gene: TRBJ1-6; V gene: TRBV27; clone size: many; D gene: NA; CDR3 protein: CASSLSPGSTYNSPLHF; CDR3 DNA: TGTGCCAGCAGTTTATCCCCTGGCAGTACCTATAATTCACCCCTCCACTTT
J gene: TRBJ1-2; V gene: TRBV6-1; clone size: many; D gene: NA; CDR3 protein: CASKRRPRGYGYTF; CDR3 DNA: TGTGCCAGCAAGAGACGCCCAAGAGGGTATGGCTACACCTTC
J gene: TRBJ2-1; V gene: TRBV24-1; clone size: many; D gene: TRBD2; CDR3 protein: CATRAGTSGRSSYNEQFF; CDR3 DNA: TGTGCCACCAGAGCCGGGACTAGCGGGAGGAGCTCCTACAATGAGCAGTTCTTC
J gene: TRBJ2-1; V gene: TRBV18; clone size: NA; D gene: NA; CDR3 protein: CASSLGAGIDEQFF; CDR3 DNA: TGTGCCAGCTCCTTAGGCGCGGGGATAGATGAGCAGTTCTTC
J gene: TRBJ2-5; V gene: TRBV10-1; clone size: many; D gene: NA; CDR3 protein: CASSESPVLETQYF; CDR3 DNA: TGCGCCAGCAGTGAGTCGCCGGTGTTGGAGACCCAGTACTTC
J gene: TRBJ1-1; V gene: TRBV19; clone size: many; D gene: NA; CDR3 protein: CASSWGATEAFF; CDR3 DNA: TGTGCCAGTAGTTGGGGGGCCACTGAAGCTTTCTTT
J gene: TRBJ1-1; V gene: TRBV7-8; clone size: many; D gene: NA; CDR3 protein: CASSFGGGYTEAFF; CDR3 DNA: TGTGCCAGCAGCTTCGGGGGGGGCTACACTGAAGCTTTCTTT
J gene: TRBJ1-4; V gene: TRBV28; clone size: many; D gene: NA; CDR3 protein: CASSLLRRGPEKLFF; CDR3 DNA: TGTGCCAGCAGTCTCCTGCGGAGGGGCCCAGAAAAACTGTTTTTT
J gene: TRBJ2-2; V gene: TRBV18; clone size: NA; D gene: NA; CDR3 protein: CASSPMARNTGELFF; CDR3 DNA: TGTGCCAGCTCACCAATGGCAAGGAACACCGGGGAGCTGTTTTTT
J gene: TRBJ2-3; V gene: TRBV24-1; clone size: NA; D gene: TRBD1; CDR3 protein: CATSDLGQGAHTQYF; CDR3 DNA: TGTGCCACCAGTGATTTGGGACAGGGGGCTCATACGCAGTATTTT
J gene: TRBJ2-7; V gene: TRBV12-3/TRBV12-4; clone size: NA; D gene: TRBD1; CDR3 protein: CASSQDSGQGFGEQYF; CDR3 DNA: TGTGCCAGCAGCCAAGACTCGGGACAGGGATTTGGCGAGCAGTACTTC
J gene: TRBJ2-3; V gene: TRBV6-5; clone size: many; D gene: NA; CDR3 protein: CASSFRGSTDTQYF; CDR3 DNA: TGTGCCAGCAGTTTTCGTGGCAGCACAGATACGCAGTATTTT
J gene: TRBJ1-2; V gene: TRBV12-3/TRBV12-4; clone size: many; D gene: TRBD1; CDR3 protein: CASSMNRGRNDGYTF; CDR3 DNA: TGTGCCAGCAGTATGAACAGGGGGCGCAACGATGGCTACACCTTC
J gene: TRBJ2-7; V gene: TRBV19; clone size: many; D gene: NA; CDR3 protein: CASSIDQSYEQYF; CDR3 DNA: TGTGCCAGTAGTATAGATCAATCCTACGAGCAGTACTTC
J gene: TRBJ2-6; V gene: TRBV3-1; clone size: many; D gene: NA; CDR3 protein: CASSAQGAGANVLTF; CDR3 DNA: TGTGCCAGCAGCGCACAGGGTGCTGGGGCCAACGTCCTGACTTTC
J gene: TRBJ2-1; V gene: TRBV20-1; clone size: many; D gene: TRBD2; CDR3 protein: CSARLAGPYNEQFF; CDR3 DNA: TGCAGTGCTAGACTAGCGGGACCCTACAATGAGCAGTTCTTC
J gene: TRBJ1-5; V gene: TRBV5-1; clone size: many; D gene: NA; CDR3 protein: CASSLVPSNQPQHF; CDR3 DNA: TGCGCCAGCAGCTTGGTCCCCAGCAATCAGCCCCAGCATTTT
J gene: TRBJ1-3; V gene: TRBV28; clone size: many; D gene: NA; CDR3 protein: CASTRDGSSGNTIYF; CDR3 DNA: TGTGCCAGCACAAGGGACGGAAGCTCTGGAAACACCATATATTTT
J gene: TRBJ1-2; V gene: TRBV6-2/TRBV6-3; clone size: NA; D gene: NA; CDR3 protein: CASSYGGGVYGYTF; CDR3 DNA: TGTGCCAGCAGTTACGGCGGAGGAGTCTATGGCTACACCTTC
J gene: TRBJ2-5; V gene: TRBV15; clone size: NA; D gene: NA; CDR3 protein: CATSRDRPRGAQYF; CDR3 DNA: TGTGCCACCAGCAGAGATCGACCCCGTGGGGCCCAGTACTTC
J gene: TRBJ2-1; V gene: TRBV7-3; clone size: many; D gene: NA; CDR3 protein: CASSLFVNNEQFF; CDR3 DNA: TGTGCCAGCAGCTTATTCGTCAACAATGAGCAGTTCTTC
J gene: TRBJ1-4; V gene: TRBV7-9; clone size: NA; D gene: NA; CDR3 protein: CASSLVGGHNEKLFF; CDR3 DNA: TGTGCCAGCAGCTTAGTAGGGGGACATAATGAAAAACTGTTTTTT
J gene: TRBJ2-7; V gene: TRBV7-9; clone size: few; D gene: NA; CDR3 protein: CASSLGRGRISSYEQYF; CDR3 DNA: TGTGCCAGCAGCTTAGGGAGGGGCAGGATCAGCTCCTACGAGCAGTACTTC
J gene: TRBJ2-5; V gene: TRBV19; clone size: few; D gene: NA; CDR3 protein: CASRPRGAIRQTQYF; CDR3 DNA: TGTGCCAGTAGACCCCGGGGGGCGATCAGACAGACCCAGTACTTC
J gene: TRBJ2-7; V gene: TRBV24-1; clone size: many; D gene: NA; CDR3 protein: CATSAGDLDEQYF; CDR3 DNA: TGTGCCACCAGTGCCGGGGATTTAGACGAGCAGTACTTC
J gene: TRBJ1-6; V gene: TRBV5-4; clone size: few; D gene: TRBD1; CDR3 protein: CASSPQQGLNSPLHF; CDR3 DNA: TGTGCCAGCAGCCCCCAACAGGGGTTGAATTCACCCCTCCACTTT
J gene: TRBJ1-2; V gene: TRBV27; clone size: many; D gene: NA; CDR3 protein: CASSARLVLF; CDR3 DNA: TGTGCCAGCAGTGCCAGACTGGTACTCTTC
J gene: TRBJ1-1; V gene: TRBV9; clone size: once; D gene: TRBD1; CDR3 protein: CASSVGQGGRAFF; CDR3 DNA: TGTGCCAGCAGCGTCGGACAGGGGGGGCGGGCTTTCTTT
J gene: TRBJ1-5; V gene: TRBV7-8; clone size: many; D gene: TRBD1; CDR3 protein: CASSLGYRGKVNQPQHF; CDR3 DNA: TGTGCCAGCAGCTTAGGGTACAGGGGAAAGGTCAATCAGCCCCAGCATTTT
J gene: TRBJ2-7; V gene: TRBV20-1; clone size: few; D gene: NA; CDR3 protein: CSARLTGVYEQYF; CDR3 DNA: TGCAGTGCCCGATTAACGGGCGTCTACGAGCAGTACTTC
J gene: TRBJ1-2; V gene: TRBV10-3; clone size: many; D gene: TRBD1; CDR3 protein: CAISRQGRENGYTF; CDR3 DNA: TGTGCCATCAGTAGACAGGGGCGGGAAAATGGCTACACCTTC
J gene: TRBJ2-7; V gene: TRBV19; clone size: few; D gene: NA; CDR3 protein: CASSIERGTSEQYF; CDR3 DNA: TGTGCCAGTAGTATAGAGAGAGGCACCTCCGAGCAGTACTTC
J gene: TRBJ1-1; V gene: TRBV2; clone size: many; D gene: TRBD1; CDR3 protein: CASAYDREETEAFF; CDR3 DNA: TGTGCCAGCGCCTATGACAGGGAGGAGACTGAAGCTTTCTTT
J gene: TRBJ2-1; V gene: TRBV24-1; clone size: few; D gene: NA; CDR3 protein: CATSVVPGRDGTHAYNEQFF; CDR3 DNA: TGTGCCACCAGTGTGGTGCCGGGACGTGACGGGACGCACGCCTACAATGAGCAGTTCTTC
J gene: TRBJ2-7; V gene: TRBV7-2; clone size: few; D gene: NA; CDR3 protein: CASSLGSRTEYEQYF; CDR3 DNA: TGTGCCAGCAGCTTAGGGTCTAGGACGGAATACGAGCAGTACTTC
J gene: TRBJ2-1; V gene: TRBV30; clone size: NA; D gene: TRBD2; CDR3 protein: CAWSVPQLAGVEQFF; CDR3 DNA: TGTGCCTGGAGTGTACCCCAACTAGCGGGAGTTGAGCAGTTCTTC
J gene: TRBJ1-5; V gene: TRBV7-9; clone size: few; D gene: NA; CDR3 protein: CASSLGTGPRQPQHF; CDR3 DNA: TGTGCCAGCAGCTTAGGTACAGGGCCGAGGCAGCCCCAGCATTTT
J gene: TRBJ2-1; V gene: TRBV11-3; clone size: many; D gene: TRBD2; CDR3 protein: CASASSGSFSYNEQFF; CDR3 DNA: TGTGCCTCAGCGTCCAGCGGGAGTTTCTCCTACAATGAGCAGTTCTTC
J gene: TRBJ1-2; V gene: TRBV12-3/TRBV12-4; clone size: many; D gene: TRBD1; CDR3 protein: CASRQGQGRYGYTF; CDR3 DNA: TGTGCCAGCAGGCAGGGACAGGGGAGATATGGCTACACCTTC
J gene: TRBJ2-1; V gene: TRBV29-1; clone size: NA; D gene: TRBD1; CDR3 protein: CSVVGQGNNEQFF; CDR3 DNA: TGCAGCGTTGTGGGACAGGGGAACAATGAGCAGTTCTTC
J gene: TRBJ1-5; V gene: TRBV7-2; clone size: few; D gene: NA; CDR3 protein: CASNLELGQLNQPQHF; CDR3 DNA: TGTGCCAGCAACTTAGAACTCGGACAGCTAAATCAGCCCCAGCATTTT
J gene: TRBJ1-1; V gene: TRBV7-8; clone size: NA; D gene: TRBD1; CDR3 protein: CASSRGTAPEAFF; CDR3 DNA: TGTGCCAGCAGCCGAGGGACAGCACCTGAAGCTTTCTTT
J gene: TRBJ2-5; V gene: TRBV28; clone size: many; D gene: TRBD1; CDR3 protein: CASSLAGGWETQYF; CDR3 DNA: TGTGCCAGCAGTTTAGCAGGGGGTTGGGAGACCCAGTACTTC
J gene: TRBJ2-1; V gene: TRBV5-1; clone size: many; D gene: TRBD1; CDR3 protein: CASSLGTGGHLVQNNEQFF; CDR3 DNA: TGCGCCAGCAGCTTGGGGACAGGGGGACATTTAGTCCAAAACAATGAGCAGTTCTTC
J gene: TRBJ2-1; V gene: TRBV2; clone size: many; D gene: TRBD1; CDR3 protein: CASSVFRDRQNNEQFF; CDR3 DNA: TGTGCCAGCAGTGTCTTCCGGGACAGGCAAAACAATGAGCAGTTCTTC
J gene: TRBJ2-5; V gene: TRBV7-9; clone size: few; D gene: TRBD1; CDR3 protein: CASSLYLQGAKETQYF; CDR3 DNA: TGTGCCAGCAGCTTATATCTACAGGGGGCGAAAGAGACCCAGTACTTC
J gene: TRBJ2-1; V gene: TRBV20-1; clone size: NA; D gene: TRBD2; CDR3 protein: CSARTSGIYNEQFF; CDR3 DNA: TGCAGTGCCAGGACTAGCGGGATTTACAATGAGCAGTTCTTC